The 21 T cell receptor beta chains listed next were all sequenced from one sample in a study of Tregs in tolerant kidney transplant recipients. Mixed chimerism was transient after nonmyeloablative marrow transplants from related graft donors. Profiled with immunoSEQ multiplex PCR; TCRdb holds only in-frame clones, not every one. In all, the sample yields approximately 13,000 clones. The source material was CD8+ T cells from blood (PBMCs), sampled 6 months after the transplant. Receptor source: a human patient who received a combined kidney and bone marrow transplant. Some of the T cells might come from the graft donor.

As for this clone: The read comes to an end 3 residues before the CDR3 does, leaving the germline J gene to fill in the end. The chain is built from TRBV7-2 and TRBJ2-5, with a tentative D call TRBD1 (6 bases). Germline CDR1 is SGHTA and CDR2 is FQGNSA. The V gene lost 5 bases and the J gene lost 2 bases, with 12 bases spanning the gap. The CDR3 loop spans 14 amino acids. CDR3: CASSAWTVQETQYF. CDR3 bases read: TGTGCCAGCAGCGCTTGGACAGTACAAGAGACC.

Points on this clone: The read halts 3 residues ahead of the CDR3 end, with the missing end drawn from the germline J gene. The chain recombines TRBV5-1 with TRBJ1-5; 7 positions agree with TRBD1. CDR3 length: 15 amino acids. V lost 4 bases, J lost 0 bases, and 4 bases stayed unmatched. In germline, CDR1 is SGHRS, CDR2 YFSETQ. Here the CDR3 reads CASSLGQYSNQPQHF. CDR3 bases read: TGCGCCAGCAGCCTGGGACAGTATAGCAATCAGCCC. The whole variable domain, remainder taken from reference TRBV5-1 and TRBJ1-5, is KAGVTQTPRYLIKTRGQQVTLSCSPISGHRSVSWYQQTPGQGLQFLFEYFSETQRNKGNFPGRFSGRQFSNSRSEMNVSTLELGDSALYLCASSLGQYSNQPQHFGDGTRLSIL.

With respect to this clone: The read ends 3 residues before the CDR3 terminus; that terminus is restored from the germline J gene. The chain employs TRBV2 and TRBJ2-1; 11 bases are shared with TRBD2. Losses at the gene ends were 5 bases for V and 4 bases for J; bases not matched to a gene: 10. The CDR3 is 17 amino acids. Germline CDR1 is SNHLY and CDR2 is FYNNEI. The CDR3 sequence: CASSSRLLAGEYNEQFF. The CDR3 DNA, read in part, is TGTGCCAGCAGTAGTCGGTTACTAGCGGGAGAATACAATGAG.

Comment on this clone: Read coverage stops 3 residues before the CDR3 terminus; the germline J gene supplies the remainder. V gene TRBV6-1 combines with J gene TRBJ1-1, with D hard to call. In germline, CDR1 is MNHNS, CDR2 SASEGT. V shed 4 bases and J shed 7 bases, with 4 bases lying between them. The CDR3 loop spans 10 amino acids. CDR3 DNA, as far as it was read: TGTGCCAGCAGTGCGGGTGAA. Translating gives CASSAGE. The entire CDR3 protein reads CASSAGEAFF.

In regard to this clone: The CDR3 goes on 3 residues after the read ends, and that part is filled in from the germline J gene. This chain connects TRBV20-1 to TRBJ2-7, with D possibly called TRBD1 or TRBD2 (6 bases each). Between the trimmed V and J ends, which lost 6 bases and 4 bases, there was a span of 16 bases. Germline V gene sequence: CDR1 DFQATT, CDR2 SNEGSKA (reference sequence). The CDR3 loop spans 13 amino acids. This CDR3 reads CSANSGEAYEQYF. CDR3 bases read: TGCAGTGCGAATTCAGGGGAGGCTTACGAG.

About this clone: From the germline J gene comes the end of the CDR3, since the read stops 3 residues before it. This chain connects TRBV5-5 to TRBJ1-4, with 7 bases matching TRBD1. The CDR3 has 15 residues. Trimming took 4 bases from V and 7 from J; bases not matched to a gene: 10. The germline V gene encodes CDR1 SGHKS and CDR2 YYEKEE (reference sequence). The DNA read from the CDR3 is TGTGCCAGCAGCCCGTCCGGGACAGATCTTGAAAAA. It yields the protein CASSPSGTDLEK. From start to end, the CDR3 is CASSPSGTDLEKLFF.

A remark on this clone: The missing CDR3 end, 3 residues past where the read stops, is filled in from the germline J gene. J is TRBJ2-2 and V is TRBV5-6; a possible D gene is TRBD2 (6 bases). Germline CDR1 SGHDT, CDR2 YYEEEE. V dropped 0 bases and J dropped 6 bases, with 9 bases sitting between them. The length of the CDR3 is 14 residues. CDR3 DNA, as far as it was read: TGTGCCAGCAGCTTGGTAGGGGAGGCCGGGGAG. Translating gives CASSLVGEAGE. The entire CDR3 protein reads CASSLVGEAGELFF.

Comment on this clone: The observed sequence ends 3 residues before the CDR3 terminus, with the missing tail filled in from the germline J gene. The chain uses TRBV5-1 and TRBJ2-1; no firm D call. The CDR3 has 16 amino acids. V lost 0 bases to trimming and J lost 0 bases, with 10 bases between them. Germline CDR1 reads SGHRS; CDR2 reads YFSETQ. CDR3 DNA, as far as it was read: TGCGCCAGCAGCTTGGGAAGTACAAACTCCTACAATGAG. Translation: CASSLGSTNSYNE. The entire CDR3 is CASSLGSTNSYNEQFF.

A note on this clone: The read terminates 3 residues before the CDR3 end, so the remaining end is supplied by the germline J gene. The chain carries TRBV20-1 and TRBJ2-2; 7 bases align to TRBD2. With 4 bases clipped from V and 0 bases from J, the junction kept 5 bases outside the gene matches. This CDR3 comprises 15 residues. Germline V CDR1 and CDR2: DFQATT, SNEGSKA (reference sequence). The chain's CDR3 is CSATLGGANTGELFF. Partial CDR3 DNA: TGCAGTGCTACCCTTGGGGGGGCGAACACCGGGGAG.

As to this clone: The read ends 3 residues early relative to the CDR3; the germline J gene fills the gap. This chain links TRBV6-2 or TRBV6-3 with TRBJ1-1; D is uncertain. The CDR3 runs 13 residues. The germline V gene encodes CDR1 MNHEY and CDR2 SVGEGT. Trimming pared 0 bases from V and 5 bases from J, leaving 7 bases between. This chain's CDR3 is CASSYSPRTEAFF. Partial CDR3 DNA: TGTGCCAGCAGTTACTCCCCCCGGACTGAA.

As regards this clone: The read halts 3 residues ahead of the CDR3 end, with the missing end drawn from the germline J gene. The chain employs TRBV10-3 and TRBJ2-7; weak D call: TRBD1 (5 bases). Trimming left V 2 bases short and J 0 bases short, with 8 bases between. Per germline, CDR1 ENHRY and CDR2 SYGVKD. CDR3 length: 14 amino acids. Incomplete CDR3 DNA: TGTGCCATCAGTGAGCCGGACAACTCCTACGAG. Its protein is CAISEPDNSYE. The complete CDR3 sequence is CAISEPDNSYEQYF.

The sequenced CDR3 bases are TGTGCCAGCAGCCAAAAGACTAGCGGGAGGGCCTGGAAGGAGACC. This translates into CASSQKTSGRAWKET. The whole CDR3 protein is CASSQKTSGRAWKETQYF. This chain links TRBV4-2 with TRBJ2-5, with 14 bases fitting TRBD2. The CDR3 is cut off 3 residues early in the read; its end comes from the germline J gene. Trimming at V came to 2 bases and at J to 5 bases, leaving 10 bases not matched to a gene. Germline-derived CDR1 and CDR2 are LGHNA and YNFKEQ. The CDR3 runs 18 residues.

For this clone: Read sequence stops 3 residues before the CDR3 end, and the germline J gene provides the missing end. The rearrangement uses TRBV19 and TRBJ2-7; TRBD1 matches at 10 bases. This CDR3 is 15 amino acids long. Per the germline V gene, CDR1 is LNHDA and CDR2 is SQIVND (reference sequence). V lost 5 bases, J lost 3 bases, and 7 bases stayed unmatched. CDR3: CASSPRDRGNYEQYF. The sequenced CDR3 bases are TGTGCCAGTAGTCCCCGGGACAGGGGAAACTACGAG. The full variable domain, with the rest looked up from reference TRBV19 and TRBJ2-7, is DGGITQSPKYLFRKEGQNVTLSCEQNLNHDAMYWYRQDPGQGLRLIYYSQIVNDFQKGDIAEGYSVSREKKESFPLTVTSAQKNPTAFYLCASSPRDRGNYEQYFGPGTRLTVT.

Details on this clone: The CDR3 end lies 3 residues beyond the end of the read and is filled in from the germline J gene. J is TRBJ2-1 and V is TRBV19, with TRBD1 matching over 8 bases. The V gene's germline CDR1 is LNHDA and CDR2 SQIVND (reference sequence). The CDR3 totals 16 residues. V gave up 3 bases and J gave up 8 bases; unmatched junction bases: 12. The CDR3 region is CASSMVGRGRADEQFF. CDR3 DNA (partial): TGTGCCAGTAGTATGGTGGGCAGGGGGCGTGCCGATGAG.

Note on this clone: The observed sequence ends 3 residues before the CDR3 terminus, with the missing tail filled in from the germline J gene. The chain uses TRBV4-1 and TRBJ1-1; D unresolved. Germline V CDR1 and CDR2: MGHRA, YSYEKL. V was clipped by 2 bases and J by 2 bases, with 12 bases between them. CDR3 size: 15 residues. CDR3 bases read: TGCGCCAGCAGCCAAAGGGCCTGGGTTAACACTGAA. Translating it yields CASSQRAWVNTE. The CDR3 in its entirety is CASSQRAWVNTEAFF.

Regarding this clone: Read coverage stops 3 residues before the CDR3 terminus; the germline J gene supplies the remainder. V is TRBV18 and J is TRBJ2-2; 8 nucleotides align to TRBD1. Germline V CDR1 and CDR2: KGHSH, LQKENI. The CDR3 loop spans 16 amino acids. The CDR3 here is CASSTPGGEANEKLFF. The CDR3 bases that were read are TGTGCCAGCTCAACTCCAGGGGGCGAAGCTAATGAAAAG.

Incomplete CDR3 DNA: TGCAGTGCCTTTGCACCGGGACTAGCGGGGACGGGGGCG. Translating it yields CSAFAPGLAGTGA. The CDR3 as a whole reads CSAFAPGLAGTGAQYF. V is TRBV20-1 and J is TRBJ2-3; 13 nucleotides agree with TRBD2. The DNA ends 3 residues before the CDR3 does, and the rest of the CDR3 is filled in from the germline J gene. This CDR3 contains 16 residues. Germline CDR1 and CDR2: DFQATT and SNEGSKA (reference sequence).

Here the CDR3 reads CAISLRSGGAGANVLTF. The CDR3 DNA, read in part, is TGTGCCATCAGCCTCCGCAGCGGGGGGGCTGGGGCCAACGTC. The gene calls are TRBV10-3 and TRBJ2-6; 10 positions agree with TRBD2. Sequencing ends 3 residues short of the CDR3 end; the germline J gene provides the rest. The germline V gene has CDR1 ENHRY and CDR2 SYGVKD. The ends lost 6 bases at V and 2 bases at J; junction bases unmatched: 7. This CDR3 has 17 amino acids.

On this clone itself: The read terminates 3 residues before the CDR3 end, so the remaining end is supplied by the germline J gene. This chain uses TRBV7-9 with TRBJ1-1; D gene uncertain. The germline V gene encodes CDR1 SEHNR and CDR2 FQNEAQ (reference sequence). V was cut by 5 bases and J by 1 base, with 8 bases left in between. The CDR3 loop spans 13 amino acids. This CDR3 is CASSKGQNTEAFF. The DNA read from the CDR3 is TGTGCCAGCAGCAAGGGCCAGAACACTGAA.

CDR3 bases read: TGTGCCAGCAGTTCAGGGACAGTTGGGTATGGC. It encodes CASSSGTVGYG. In full, the CDR3 is CASSSGTVGYGYTF. The chain uses TRBV12-3 or TRBV12-4 and TRBJ1-2, with 7 nucleotides matching TRBD1. The observed sequence ends 3 residues before the CDR3 terminus, with the missing tail filled in from the germline J gene. The CDR3 runs to 14 residues. V trimming: 4 bases; J trimming: 5 bases; junction bases outside the gene matches: 7.

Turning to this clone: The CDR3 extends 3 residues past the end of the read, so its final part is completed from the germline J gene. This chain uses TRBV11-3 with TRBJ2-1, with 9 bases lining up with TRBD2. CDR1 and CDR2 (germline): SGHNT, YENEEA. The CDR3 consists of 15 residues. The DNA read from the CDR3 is TGTGCAAGTCGCTTAGTGGCGGGAGGGAGGAATGAG. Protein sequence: CASRLVAGGRNE. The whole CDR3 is CASRLVAGGRNEQFF.